The 27 T cell receptor beta chains reported below all come from one sample, sequenced in a study of blood T cell repertoires in COVID-19. Sequencing used immunoSEQ multiplex PCR; TCRdb keeps in-frame clones, though not all of them. Of about 390,000 clones in the sample, around 87% are singletons; the top ten hold 2% to 2.5%. The specimen sequenced was peripheral blood. These receptors all come from a woman in her fifties or sixties with COVID-19, enrolled during active disease.

V gene TRBV5-1 combines with J gene TRBJ1-2, with D possibly being TRBD1 (5 bases). The CDR3 has 13 residues. Germline V CDR1 and CDR2: SGHRS, YFSETQ. The V and J ends lost 3 bases and 8 bases respectively, with 14 bases between them. The CDR3 sequence is CASSSRGGGGYTF. The CDR3 DNA reads TGCGCCAGCAGCTCTAGGGGTGGTGGAGGCTACACCTTC.

The chain employs TRBV7-9 and TRBJ2-2, with unresolved D. The CDR3 contains 16 residues. Germline V CDR1 and CDR2: SEHNR, FQNEAQ (reference sequence). V was shortened by 2 bases and J by 4 bases, with 14 bases between the two germline ends. The CDR3 DNA sequence: TGTGCCAGCAGCTTATCTGCAGGCCCCCTCACCGGGGAGCTGTTTTTT. Translation gives CASSLSAGPLTGELFF. The full variable domain, completed using reference TRBV7-9 and TRBJ2-2, is DTGVSQNPRHKITKRGQNVTFRCDPISEHNRLYWYRQTLGQGPEFLTYFQNEAQLEKSRLLSDRFSAERPKGSFSTLEIQRTEQGDSAMYLCASSLSAGPLTGELFFGEGSRLTVL.

J is TRBJ1-2 and V is TRBV2; TRBD1 matches 9 bases. The V segment lost 3 bases and the J segment 2 bases; nucleotides outside the gene matches: 4. The CDR3 is 15 residues long. The germline V gene has CDR1 SNHLY and CDR2 FYNNEI. CDR3 coding DNA: TGTGCCAGCAGTGAGGCCGGACAGGGGAACTATGGCTACACCTTC. This codes for CASSEAGQGNYGYTF.

This sequence joins TRBV7-3 and TRBJ2-3, with TRBD2 matching 9 bases. Germline values: CDR1 SGHTA, CDR2 FQGTGA. The CDR3 is made up of 16 amino acids. Trimming took 1 base from V and 4 from J; bases not matched to a gene: 6. CDR3 sequence (DNA): TGTGCCAGCAGCTTAATTGCGGGGGGGCCCGCAGATACGCAGTATTTT. Translating it yields CASSLIAGGPADTQYF.

The chain uses TRBV3-1 (or the pseudogene TRBV3-2) and TRBJ2-2; a weak D match, TRBD2 (6 bases). Looked up from germline, CDR1 is LGHDT and CDR2 is YNNKEL (reference sequence). The V and J ends lost 1 base and 1 base respectively, with 10 bases between them. There are 16 residues in the CDR3. The CDR3 DNA follows: TGTGCCAGCAGCCAAGTGGGACTCGGGAACACCGGGGAGCTGTTTTTT. Translated, it gives CASSQVGLGNTGELFF.

V usage is TRBV4-1 and J usage is TRBJ1-3; D is undetermined. CDR1 MGHRA and CDR2 YSYEKL come from the germline V gene. The CDR3 has 17 residues. The ends were cut back, 0 bases at V and 0 bases at J, with 12 bases in the middle. CDR3 DNA sequence: TGCGCCAGCAGCCAAGATCCCCGCCCTAACTCTGGAAACACCATATATTTT. It codes for CASSQDPRPNSGNTIYF.

The J gene is TRBJ1-5, the V gene TRBV19, with TRBD1 matching over 7 bases. Looked up from germline, CDR1 is LNHDA and CDR2 is SQIVND (reference sequence). The CDR3 has 14 amino acids. The J segment lost 4 bases and the V segment lost 5 bases, leaving 5 bases of the junction unmatched. The CDR3 DNA reads as TGTGCCAGTAGTGACCGACAGGGAAATCAGCCCCAGCATTTT. This gives the protein CASSDRQGNQPQHF.

This clone was counted a single time. The chain joins TRBV12-5 to TRBJ1-1; D call uncertain. The CDR3 sequence is 13 residues long. The germline gives CDR1 LGHNT, CDR2 FRNRAP. The CDR3 protein is CASLGGWNTEAFF. CDR3 DNA: TGTGCCTCGTTGGGAGGGTGGAACACTGAAGCTTTCTTT.

This clone occurred a few times. The gene calls are TRBV27 and TRBJ2-7; the D is unclear. This CDR3 is 11 amino acids long. The V gene's germline CDR1 is MNHEY and CDR2 SMNVEV (reference sequence). The V gene lost 10 bases and the J gene lost 3 bases, with 10 bases spanning the gap. CDR3 DNA sequence: TGTGCCACCGTTTTCGGCTACGAGCAGTACTTC. Its protein is CATVFGYEQYF.

The chain uses TRBV4-1 and TRBJ1-1; 10 positions agree with TRBD1. CDR3 size: 16 residues. Trimming removed 4 bases from V and 2 bases from J; junction bases left unmatched: 7. CDR1 is MGHRA, CDR2 YSYEKL, per germline. The CDR3 DNA is TGCGCCAGCAGCCTCCGGGACAGGGGTCGAAACACTGAAGCTTTCTTT. Translated, it gives CASSLRDRGRNTEAFF.

This rearrangement joins TRBV5-1 to TRBJ2-7; D is possibly TRBD1 (6 bases). The CDR3 covers 14 residues. Trimming took 4 bases from V and 7 from J, leaving 18 bases between them. Germline V CDR1 and CDR2: SGHRS, YFSETQ. The CDR3 DNA reads TGCGCCAGCAGCAGGGGGACCGAGTGGCTTGAGCAGTACTTC. The encoded protein is CASSRGTEWLEQYF.

The chain links TRBV7-3 to TRBJ1-3, with unresolved D. The CDR3 covers 16 residues. V lost 5 bases and J 2 bases, leaving 16 bases between the germline ends. The germline CDR1 and CDR2 sequences are SGHTA and FQGTGA. In nucleotides, the CDR3 is TGTGCCAGCAGCCCTGGCCAGATTTCAGCTGGAAACACCATATATTTT. Translating it yields CASSPGQISAGNTIYF.

The chain is built from TRBV5-1 and TRBJ1-5, with 7 bases that match TRBD1. Germline V CDR1 and CDR2: SGHRS, YFSETQ. The V segment lost 0 bases and the J segment 4 bases; nucleotides outside the gene matches: 4. The CDR3 spans 15 residues. The CDR3 is CASSLGGTDNQPQHF. The CDR3, as DNA: TGCGCCAGCAGCTTGGGTGGGACAGATAATCAGCCCCAGCATTTT. Using reference TRBV5-1 and TRBJ1-5 for the parts outside the CDR3, the full variable domain is KAGVTQTPRYLIKTRGQQVTLSCSPISGHRSVSWYQQTPGQGLQFLFEYFSETQRNKGNFPGRFSGRQFSNSRSEMNVSTLELGDSALYLCASSLGGTDNQPQHFGDGTRLSIL.

J is TRBJ2-3 and V is TRBV28; D might be TRBD2 (7 bases). Germline V gene data show CDR1 as MDHEN and CDR2 as SYDVKM. This CDR3 is 14 amino acids long. Trimming removed 7 bases from V and 6 bases from J, with 17 bases in between. CDR3 protein: CASTLGGGLDTQYF. As DNA, the CDR3 is TGTGCCAGCACTCTAGGGGGGGGATTGGATACGCAGTATTTT.

The chain has TRBV7-8 and TRBJ2-1; TRBD2 aligns across 7 bases. The CDR3 is made up of 17 amino acids. The junction had 10 bases not matched to a gene; V was cut back by 4 bases and J by 1 base. The germline CDR1 and CDR2 sequences are SGHVS and FQNEAQ. The CDR3, as DNA: TGTGCCAGCAGCTCCCATATCGCGGGGGTTTCCTACAATGAGCAGTTCTTC. This sequence encodes CASSSHIAGVSYNEQFF.

This chain links TRBV19 with TRBJ1-1; D gene ambiguous. The CDR3 extends over 14 amino acids. The germline V gene has CDR1 LNHDA and CDR2 SQIVND (reference sequence). Trimming stripped 6 bases from V and 2 bases from J, with 13 bases between. The CDR3 spells CASSPRNLNTEAFF. DNA for the CDR3: TGTGCCAGTAGCCCGAGGAACCTAAACACTGAAGCTTTCTTT.

The V and J genes are TRBV10-1 and TRBJ2-2, with TRBD2 as a possible D gene (5 bases). Germline-derived CDR1 and CDR2 are WNHNN and SYGVQD (reference sequence). The length of the CDR3 is 12 residues. The V end lost 6 bases, the J end lost 5 bases, and 7 bases lay between the germline ends. CDR3 sequence: CASSRGTGELFF. The CDR3 region has the DNA TGCGCCAGCAGCCGGGGAACCGGGGAGCTGTTTTTT.

This chain joins TRBV19 and TRBJ1-2; TRBD1 agrees at 8 bases. The V gene end was trimmed by 7 bases and the J gene end by 8 bases; junction bases not matched to a gene: 12. Germline V CDR1 and CDR2: LNHDA, SQIVND (reference sequence). The CDR3 spans 14 residues. CDR3 DNA: TGTGCCAGTACCCAGACAGGGGCAGCTTGGGGCTACACCTTC. As protein: CASTQTGAAWGYTF.

The chain couples TRBV9 to TRBJ1-2, with D tentatively TRBD1 (6 bases). Per germline, CDR1 SGDLS and CDR2 YYNGEE. The CDR3 length is 15 residues. V was cut by 1 base and J by 7 bases, with 17 bases left in between. The CDR3 DNA is TGTGCCAGCAGCGTAATTCCAGGGGCTCGCAGTGGCTACACCTTC. Encoded protein: CASSVIPGARSGYTF.

The chain uses TRBV19 and TRBJ2-6; D is unclear. This CDR3 comprises 15 residues. Trimming cost V 9 bases and J 0 bases, with 12 bases left between them. Germline V gene lookup returns CDR1 LNHDA and CDR2 SQIVND (reference sequence). CDR3 sequence reads: CASENRYSGANVLTF. In DNA, the CDR3 is TGTGCCAGCGAGAACAGATACTCTGGGGCCAACGTCCTGACTTTC.

In its sample, this clone was seen once. The chain uses TRBV3-1 (or the pseudogene TRBV3-2) and TRBJ1-6; TRBD1 is a possible D gene (5 bases). This CDR3 spans 14 amino acids. In germline, CDR1 is LGHDT, CDR2 YNNKEL (reference sequence). V lost 4 bases, J lost 6 bases, and 10 bases lay in between. CDR3 sequence reads: CASSPSGGNSPLHF. DNA of the CDR3: TGTGCCAGCAGCCCGTCGGGGGGTAATTCACCCCTCCACTTT.

This clone was observed once. V and J are TRBV18 and TRBJ2-5; the D gene is possibly TRBD2 (5 bases). This CDR3 comprises 14 residues. Germline CDR1 reads KGHSH; CDR2 reads LQKENI. V lost 3 bases and J 4 bases, leaving 12 bases between the germline ends. CDR3 loop: CASSPNREGETQYF. CDR3 in DNA: TGTGCCAGCTCACCTAATCGGGAAGGAGAGACCCAGTACTTC.

The J gene is TRBJ2-5, the V gene TRBV3-1 (or the pseudogene TRBV3-2); the D gene is possibly TRBD1 (6 bases). The CDR3 extends over 16 amino acids. Trimming took off 0 bases at V and 3 bases at J, with 14 bases between the two ends. In germline, CDR1 is LGHDT, CDR2 YNNKEL (reference sequence). The CDR3 spells CASSQEGTLGEETQYF. The CDR3 DNA follows: TGTGCCAGCAGCCAAGAAGGGACATTAGGGGAAGAGACCCAGTACTTC.

The chain links TRBV4-2 to TRBJ2-1; tentatively, D is TRBD2 (5 bases). V was cut by 0 bases and J by 4 bases, with 13 bases left in between. The CDR3 is made up of 16 amino acids. Looked up from germline, CDR1 is LGHNA and CDR2 is YNFKEQ. The DNA for the CDR3 is TGTGCCAGCAGCCAAGATAGGGTAGCGCGGTACAATGAGCAGTTCTTC. This encodes CASSQDRVARYNEQFF.

The J gene is TRBJ2-7, the V gene TRBV19, with TRBD2 identical over 7 bases. The CDR3 has 14 residues. The V gene end was trimmed by 4 bases and the J gene end by 2 bases; junction bases not matched to a gene: 5. Germline CDR1 and CDR2: LNHDA and SQIVND (reference sequence). The CDR3 protein is CASSTSGMTYEQYF. In DNA, the CDR3 is TGTGCCAGTAGTACTAGCGGAATGACCTACGAGCAGTACTTC.

The V call is TRBV5-1, the J call TRBJ1-4; D remains ambiguous. Trimming cost V 4 bases and J 4 bases, with 14 bases left between them. This CDR3 has 15 amino acids. Per germline, CDR1 SGHRS and CDR2 YFSETQ. CDR3 sequence (DNA): TGCGCCAGCAGCCTACCCTCCGGAGGTAATGAAAAACTGTTTTTT. Amino acid sequence: CASSLPSGGNEKLFF.

The CDR3 protein is CASSLLGPNYGYTF. CDR3 DNA sequence: TGTGCCAGCAGTTTATTGGGCCCTAACTATGGCTACACCTTC. The chain uses TRBV28 and TRBJ1-2; D not resolved. Germline CDR1 reads MDHEN; CDR2 reads SYDVKM. The CDR3 sequence is 14 residues long. Trimming took off 1 base at V and 0 bases at J, with 6 bases between the two ends.